This T cell receptor beta chain was documented in a study of cytomegalovirus exposure and HLA in healthy donors. Study as a whole: Counted in an early data release were roughly 87 million unique TCRs from HLA-typed donors. Whole-study results and caveats: In an earlier analysis, productive rearrangement rates for most beta V segments clustered near 87% or 30%. Sequencing probably produced one cluster of sequence variants that were highly shared. A reported reduction in N-insertions relative to the roughly 710-donor mean was seen in an Asian-associated ancestry cluster in a later analysis.

For this clone: What it recognizes is unknown.

The V gene's germline CDR1 is SGDLS and CDR2 YYNGEE. The V gene lost 8 bases and the J gene lost 2 bases, with 17 bases spanning the gap. This CDR3 region has 14 residues. PCR used 60 Vbeta primers and 13 Jbeta primers. Produced via immunoSEQ multiplex PCR; TCRdb's table is partial and in-frame only. Listed are 100,000 to 150,000 clones; 2% to 2.5% falls within the top ten. This sequence originates from a man aged 40-49 years in good health and CMV-seronegative. The genes are TRBV9 and TRBJ2-7, with D perhaps matching TRBD1 (6 bases). The sequencing input was PBMCs. The chain's CDR3 is CASTLDSSPYEQYF. The CDR3 DNA reads TGTGCCAGTACTCTGGACAGTTCTCCCTACGAGCAGTACTTC. Full variable domain (missing parts from reference TRBV9 and TRBJ2-7): DSGVTQTPKHLITATGQRVTLRCSPRSGDLSVYWYQQSLDQGLQFLIQYYNGEERAKGNILERFSAQQFPDLHSELNLSSLELGDSALYFCASTLDSSPYEQYFGPGTRLTVT.